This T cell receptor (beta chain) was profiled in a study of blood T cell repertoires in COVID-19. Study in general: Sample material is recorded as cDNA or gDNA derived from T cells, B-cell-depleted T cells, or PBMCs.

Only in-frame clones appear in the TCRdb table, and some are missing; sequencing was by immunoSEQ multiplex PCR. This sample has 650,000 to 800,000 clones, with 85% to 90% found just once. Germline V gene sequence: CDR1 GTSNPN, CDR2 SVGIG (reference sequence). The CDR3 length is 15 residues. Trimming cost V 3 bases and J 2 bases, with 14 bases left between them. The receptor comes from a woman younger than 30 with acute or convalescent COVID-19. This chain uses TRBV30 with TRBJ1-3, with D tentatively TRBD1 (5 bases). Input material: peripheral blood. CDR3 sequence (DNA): TGTGCCTGGAGCTCTGGGGCGCATACTGGAAACACCATATATTTT. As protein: CAWSSGAHTGNTIYF.